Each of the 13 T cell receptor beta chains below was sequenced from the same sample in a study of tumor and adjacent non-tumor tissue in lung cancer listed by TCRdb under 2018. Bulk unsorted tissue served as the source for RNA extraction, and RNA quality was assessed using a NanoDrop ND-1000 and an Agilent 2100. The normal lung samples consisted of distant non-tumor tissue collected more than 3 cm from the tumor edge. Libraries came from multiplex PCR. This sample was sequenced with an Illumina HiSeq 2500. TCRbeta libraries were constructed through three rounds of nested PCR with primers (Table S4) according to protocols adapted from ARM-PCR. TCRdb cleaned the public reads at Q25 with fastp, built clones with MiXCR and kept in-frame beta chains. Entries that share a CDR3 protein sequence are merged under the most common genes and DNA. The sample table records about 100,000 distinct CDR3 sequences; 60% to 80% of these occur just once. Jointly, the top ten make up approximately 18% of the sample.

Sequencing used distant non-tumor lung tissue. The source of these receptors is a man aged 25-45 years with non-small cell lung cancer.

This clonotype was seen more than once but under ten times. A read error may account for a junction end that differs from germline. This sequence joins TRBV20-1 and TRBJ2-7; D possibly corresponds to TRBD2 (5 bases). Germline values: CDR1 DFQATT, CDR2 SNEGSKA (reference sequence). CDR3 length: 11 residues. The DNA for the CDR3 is TGCAGTCCTAGAGATGGCGGGGAGCAGTACTTC. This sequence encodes CSPRDGGEQYF.

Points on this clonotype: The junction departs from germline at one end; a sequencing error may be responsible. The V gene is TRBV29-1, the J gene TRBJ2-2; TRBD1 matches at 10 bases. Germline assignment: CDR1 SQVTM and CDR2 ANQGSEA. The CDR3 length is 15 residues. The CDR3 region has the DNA TGCAGCGCTGCCCTGGGACAGGGGCACACCCGGGAGCTGTTTTTT. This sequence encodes CSAALGQGHTRELFF.

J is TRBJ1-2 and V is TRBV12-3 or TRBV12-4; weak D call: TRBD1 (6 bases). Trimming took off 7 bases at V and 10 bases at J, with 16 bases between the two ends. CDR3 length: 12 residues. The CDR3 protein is CASTMTGHVYTF. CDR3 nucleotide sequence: TGTGCCAGCACTATGACAGGTCATGTCTACACCTTC.

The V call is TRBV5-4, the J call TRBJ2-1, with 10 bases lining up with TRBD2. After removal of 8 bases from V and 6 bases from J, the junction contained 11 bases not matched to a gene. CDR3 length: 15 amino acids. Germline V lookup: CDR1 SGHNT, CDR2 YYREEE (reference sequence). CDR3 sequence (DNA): TGTGCCAGTAGAGCCTGGACTAGCGGTATCAATGAGCAGTTCTTC. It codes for CASRAWTSGINEQFF.

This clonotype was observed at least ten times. CDR3 sequence reads: CASSPQWHLGDTEAFF. CDR3 DNA: TGTGCCAGCAGTCCTCAGTGGCATTTGGGGGACACTGAAGCTTTCTTT. The V call is TRBV12-3 or TRBV12-4, the J call TRBJ1-1; D might be TRBD1 (5 bases). V lost 5 bases and J 3 bases, leaving 19 bases between the germline ends. The CDR3 is 16 residues long.

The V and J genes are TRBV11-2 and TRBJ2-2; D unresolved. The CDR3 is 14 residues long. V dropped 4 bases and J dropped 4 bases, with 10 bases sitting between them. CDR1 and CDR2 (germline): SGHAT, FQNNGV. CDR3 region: CASSSLIGTGELFF. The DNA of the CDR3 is TGTGCCAGCAGCTCCCTAATTGGCACCGGGGAGCTGTTTTTT.

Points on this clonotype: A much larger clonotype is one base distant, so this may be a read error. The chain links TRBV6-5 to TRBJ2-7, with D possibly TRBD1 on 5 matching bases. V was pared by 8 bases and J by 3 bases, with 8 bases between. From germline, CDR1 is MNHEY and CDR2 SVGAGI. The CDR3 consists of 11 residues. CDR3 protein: CASGQGYEQYF. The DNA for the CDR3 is TGTGCCAGCGGGCAGGGCTACGAGCAGTACTTC.

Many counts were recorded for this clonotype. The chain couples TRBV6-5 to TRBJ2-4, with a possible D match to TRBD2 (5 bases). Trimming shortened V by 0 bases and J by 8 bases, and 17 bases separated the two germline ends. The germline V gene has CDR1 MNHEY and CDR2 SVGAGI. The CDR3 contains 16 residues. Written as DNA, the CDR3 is TGTGCCAGCAGTTACTCGAGATCCGGGAACAGTTACATTCAGTACTTC. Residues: CASSYSRSGNSYIQYF.

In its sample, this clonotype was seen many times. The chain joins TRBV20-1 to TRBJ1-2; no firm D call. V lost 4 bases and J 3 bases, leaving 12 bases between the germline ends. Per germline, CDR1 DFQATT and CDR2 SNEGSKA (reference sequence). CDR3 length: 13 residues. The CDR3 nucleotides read TGCAGTGCTAAAGGGTCCTTGGACTATGGCTACACCTTC. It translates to CSAKGSLDYGYTF.

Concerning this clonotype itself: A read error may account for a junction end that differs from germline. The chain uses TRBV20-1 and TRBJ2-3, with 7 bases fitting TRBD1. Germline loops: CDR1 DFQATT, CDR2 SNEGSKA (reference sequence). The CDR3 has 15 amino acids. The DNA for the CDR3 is TGCAATGCTAGAGATACGCAGGGGGAGACAGATAGGCAGTATTTT. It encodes CNARDTQGETDRQYF.

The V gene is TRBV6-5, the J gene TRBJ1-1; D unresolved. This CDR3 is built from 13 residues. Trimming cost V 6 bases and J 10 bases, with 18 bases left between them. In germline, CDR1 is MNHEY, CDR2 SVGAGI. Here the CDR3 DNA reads TGTGCCAGCAGAAACCCCGGGTGGGCCGGAGCTTTCTTT. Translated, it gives CASRNPGWAGAFF.

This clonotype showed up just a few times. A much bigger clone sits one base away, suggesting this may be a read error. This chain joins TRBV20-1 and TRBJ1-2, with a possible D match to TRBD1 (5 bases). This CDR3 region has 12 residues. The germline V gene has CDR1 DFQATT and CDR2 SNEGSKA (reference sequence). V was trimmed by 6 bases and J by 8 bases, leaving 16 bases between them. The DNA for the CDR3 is TGCAGTGCCGGCAGGGAGGGATCCGGCTACACCTTC. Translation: CSAGREGSGYTF.

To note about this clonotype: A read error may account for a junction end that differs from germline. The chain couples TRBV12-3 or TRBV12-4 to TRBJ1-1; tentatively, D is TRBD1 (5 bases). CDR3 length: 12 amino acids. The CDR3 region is CVSRPRGTEAFF. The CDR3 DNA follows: TGTGTCAGCAGGCCTAGGGGAACTGAAGCTTTCTTT.